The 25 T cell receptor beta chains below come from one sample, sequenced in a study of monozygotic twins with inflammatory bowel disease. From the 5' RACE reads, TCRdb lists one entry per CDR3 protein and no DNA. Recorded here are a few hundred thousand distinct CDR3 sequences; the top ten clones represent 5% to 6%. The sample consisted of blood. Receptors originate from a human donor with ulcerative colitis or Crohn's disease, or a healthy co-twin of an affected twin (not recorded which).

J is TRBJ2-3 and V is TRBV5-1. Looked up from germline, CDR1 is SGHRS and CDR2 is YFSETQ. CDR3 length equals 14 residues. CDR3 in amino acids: CASSLGLAEDTQYF.

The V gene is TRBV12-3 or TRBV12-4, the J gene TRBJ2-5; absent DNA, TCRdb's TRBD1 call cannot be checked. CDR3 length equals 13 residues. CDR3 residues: CASSKDSQETQYF.

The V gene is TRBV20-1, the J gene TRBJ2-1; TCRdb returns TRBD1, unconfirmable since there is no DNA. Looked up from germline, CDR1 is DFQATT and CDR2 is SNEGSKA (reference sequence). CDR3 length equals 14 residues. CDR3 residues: CSAAGTGGMHEQFF.

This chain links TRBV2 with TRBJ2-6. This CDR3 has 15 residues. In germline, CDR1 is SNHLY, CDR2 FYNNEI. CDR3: CASKKGDSGANVLTF. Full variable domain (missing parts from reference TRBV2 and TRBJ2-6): EPEVTQTPSHQVTQMGQEVILRCVPISNHLYFYWYRQILGQKVEFLVSFYNNEISEKSEIFDDQFSVERPDGSNFTLKIRSTKLEDSAMYFCASKKGDSGANVLTFGAGSRLTVL.

The CDR3 loop reads CASSERTSGGGGELFF. The V call is TRBV7-2, the J call TRBJ2-2; TCRdb proposes TRBD2, but this gene call is untestable without DNA. Germline assignment: CDR1 SGHTA and CDR2 FQGNSA. The CDR3 covers 16 residues.

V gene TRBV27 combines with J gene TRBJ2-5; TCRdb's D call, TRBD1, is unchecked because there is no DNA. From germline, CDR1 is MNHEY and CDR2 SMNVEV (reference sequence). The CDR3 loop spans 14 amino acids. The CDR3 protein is CASPGRRGVETQYF.

CDR3: CSAWPDRGFSYEQYF. The chain is built from TRBV20-1 and TRBJ2-7; with no DNA, the TCRdb D assignment of TRBD1 cannot be verified. The CDR3 extends over 15 amino acids. Germline assignment: CDR1 DFQATT and CDR2 SNEGSKA (reference sequence).

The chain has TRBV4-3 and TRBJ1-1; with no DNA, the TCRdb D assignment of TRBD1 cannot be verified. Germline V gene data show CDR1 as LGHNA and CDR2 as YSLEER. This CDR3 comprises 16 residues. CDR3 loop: CASSPLPGQPDTEAFF.

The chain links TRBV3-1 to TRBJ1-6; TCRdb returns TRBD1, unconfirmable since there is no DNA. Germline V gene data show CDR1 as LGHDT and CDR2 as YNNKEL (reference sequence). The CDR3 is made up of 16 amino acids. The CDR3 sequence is CASSLKGGVLGSPLHF.

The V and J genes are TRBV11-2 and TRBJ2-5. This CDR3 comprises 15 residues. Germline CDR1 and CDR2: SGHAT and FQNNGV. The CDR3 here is CASSLGVDSSETQYF.

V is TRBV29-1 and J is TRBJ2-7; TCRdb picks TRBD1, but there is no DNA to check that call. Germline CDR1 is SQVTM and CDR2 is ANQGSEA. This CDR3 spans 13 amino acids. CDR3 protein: CSVDGQGSYEQYF.

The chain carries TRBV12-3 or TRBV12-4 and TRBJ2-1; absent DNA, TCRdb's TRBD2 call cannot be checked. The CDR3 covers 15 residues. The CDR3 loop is CASRTTSRPSNEQFF.

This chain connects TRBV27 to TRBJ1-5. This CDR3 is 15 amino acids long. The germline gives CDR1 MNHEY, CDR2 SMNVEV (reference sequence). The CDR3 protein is CASRTRGGSNQPQHF.

CDR3 in amino acids: CSVYVLSGGRETQYF. The chain is built from TRBV29-1 and TRBJ2-5; the D call of TRBD1 rests on TCRdb alone, since no DNA is present to check it. The length of the CDR3 is 15 residues. Germline CDR1 is SQVTM and CDR2 is ANQGSEA. Combining the CDR3 with reference TRBV29-1 and TRBJ2-5 gives the whole variable domain SAVISQKPSRDICQRGTSLTIQCQVDSQVTMMFWYRQQPGQSLTLIATANQGSEATYESGFVIDKFPISRPNLTFSTLTVSNMSPEDSSIYLCSVYVLSGGRETQYFGPGTRLLVL.

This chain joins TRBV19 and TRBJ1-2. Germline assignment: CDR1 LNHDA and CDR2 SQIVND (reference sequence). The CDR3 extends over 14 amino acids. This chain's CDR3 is CASSERPKKQGYTF.

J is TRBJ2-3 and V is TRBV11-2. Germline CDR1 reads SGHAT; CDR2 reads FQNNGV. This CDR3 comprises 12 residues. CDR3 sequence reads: CASSERRDTQYF.

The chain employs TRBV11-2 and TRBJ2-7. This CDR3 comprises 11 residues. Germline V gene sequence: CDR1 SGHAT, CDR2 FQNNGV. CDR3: CASSHRYEQYF.

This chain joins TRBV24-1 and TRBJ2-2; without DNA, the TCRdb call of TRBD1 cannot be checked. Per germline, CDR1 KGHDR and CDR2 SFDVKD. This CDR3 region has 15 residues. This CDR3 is CATSSQGVYTGELFF.

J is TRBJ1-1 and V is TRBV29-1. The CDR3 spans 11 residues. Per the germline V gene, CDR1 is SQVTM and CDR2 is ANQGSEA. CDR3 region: CSALGNTEAFF.

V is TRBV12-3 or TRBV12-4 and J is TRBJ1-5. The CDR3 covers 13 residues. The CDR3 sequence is CASSLALGQPQHF.

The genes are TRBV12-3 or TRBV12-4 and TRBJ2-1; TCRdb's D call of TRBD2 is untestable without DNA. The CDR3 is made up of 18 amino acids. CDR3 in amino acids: CASSPGLAGALTYNEQFF.

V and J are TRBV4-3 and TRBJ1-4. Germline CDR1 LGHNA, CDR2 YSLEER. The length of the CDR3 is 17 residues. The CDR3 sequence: CASSQDLGDLPNEKLFF.

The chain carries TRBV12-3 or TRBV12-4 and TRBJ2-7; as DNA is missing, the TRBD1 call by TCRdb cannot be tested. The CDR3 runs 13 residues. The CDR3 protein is CASRPGTTYEQYF.

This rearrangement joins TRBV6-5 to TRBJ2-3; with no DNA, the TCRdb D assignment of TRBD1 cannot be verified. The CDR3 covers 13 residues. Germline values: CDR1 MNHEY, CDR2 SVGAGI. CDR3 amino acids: CASSYPGTDTQYF.

The CDR3 spells CSARDGGRGNTIYF. The chain recombines TRBV20-1 with TRBJ1-3. The CDR3 runs to 14 residues. From germline, CDR1 is DFQATT and CDR2 SNEGSKA (reference sequence).